The rows below give T cell receptor beta chains drawn from one sample of a study of blood T cell repertoires in COVID-19. Here immunoSEQ multiplex PCR was the method, and the copy in TCRdb shows in-frame clones only, minus some. The sample carries approximately 500,000 clones, 85% to 90% recorded once. Sequencing used PBMCs or T cells enriched from blood (not recorded which). Receptor source: a woman aged 40 to 55 who had recovered from COVID-19. Both conserved end residues are part of each CDR3. The D gene is left open where the match is weak. Only some rows state a clone size, as once, few, many or a class for expanded clones.

j_call	v_call	clone_size	d_call	cdr3_aa	cdr3_nt
TRBJ1-2	TRBV27	once	-	CASSRSTGGHYGYTF	TGTGCCAGCAGTCGCTCGACAGGAGGTCACTATGGCTACACCTTC
TRBJ2-5	TRBV4-2	-	TRBD2	CASSQGTSGRETQYF	TGTGCCAGCAGCCAAGGGACTAGCGGGAGAGAGACCCAGTACTTC
TRBJ2-5	TRBV7-6	-	-	CASSLVRIRGTETQYF	TGTGCCAGCAGCTTAGTAAGGATCCGCGGGACGGAGACCCAGTACTTC
TRBJ1-1	TRBV6-5	few	TRBD1	CASTPGDRARKAFF	TGTGCCAGCACCCCTGGGGACAGGGCTAGGAAAGCTTTCTTT
TRBJ2-1	TRBV12-1	few	-	CASSPDSCYRNEQFF	TGTGCCAGCAGCCCGGACAGCTGCTACAGGAATGAGCAGTTCTTC
TRBJ1-1	TRBV13	-	-	CASSLGTVNTEAFF	TGTGCCAGCAGCTTAGGAACAGTCAACACTGAAGCTTTCTTT
TRBJ2-7	TRBV11-3	-	-	CASSLDPSSYEQYF	TGTGCCAGCAGCTTAGATCCGTCGTCCTACGAGCAGTACTTC
TRBJ1-3	TRBV5-6	-	TRBD1	CASSPGGFGNTIYF	TGTGCCAGCAGCCCAGGGGGTTTCGGAAACACCATATATTTT
TRBJ1-1	TRBV5-1	-	TRBD1	CASSSTGTGGTEAFF	TGCGCCAGCAGCTCAACCGGGACAGGGGGCACTGAAGCTTTCTTT
TRBJ1-4	TRBV5-5	-	-	CASSLGSGGNEKLFF	TGTGCCAGCAGCTTGGGATCGGGGGGCAATGAAAAACTGTTTTTT
TRBJ2-2	TRBV12-5	-	-	CASGPRGANTGELFF	TGTGCTAGTGGTCCCCGCGGGGCGAACACCGGGGAGCTGTTTTTT
TRBJ2-2	TRBV4-1	-	-	CASSLPVGELFF	TGCGCCAGCAGCCTCCCGGTCGGGGAGCTGTTTTTT
TRBJ2-1	TRBV5-8	-	-	CASSSVLGVEQFF	TGTGCCAGCAGCTCTGTTCTGGGCGTTGAGCAGTTCTTC
TRBJ2-1	TRBV15	-	-	CATSRADTNYNEQFF	TGTGCCACCAGCAGAGCAGACACCAACTACAATGAGCAGTTCTTC
TRBJ2-7	TRBV29-1	-	TRBD1	CSVAPGQGRYEQYF	TGCAGCGTTGCACCGGGACAGGGACGGTACGAGCAGTACTTC
TRBJ2-1	TRBV14	-	TRBD2	CASSQEQIPKGFVGGDNEQFF	TGTGCCAGCAGCCAAGAACAAATCCCCAAGGGTTTTGTGGGAGGGGACAATGAGCAGTTCTTC
TRBJ1-5	TRBV12-3/TRBV12-4	-	-	CASSLTANQPQHF	TGTGCCAGCAGTCTCACAGCAAATCAGCCCCAGCATTTT
TRBJ2-1	TRBV7-2	few	-	CASSLRQNNEQFF	TGTGCCAGCAGCCTCCGACAGAACAATGAGCAGTTCTTC
TRBJ2-7	TRBV9	once	TRBD2	CASSPGLAGGYEQYF	TGTGCCAGCAGCCCGGGACTAGCGGGGGGCTACGAGCAGTACTTC
TRBJ1-5	TRBV5-5	-	-	CASSLVPHAGNQPQHF	TGTGCCAGCAGCTTGGTTCCACATGCGGGGAATCAGCCCCAGCATTTT
TRBJ2-6	TRBV23-1	-	TRBD2	CASSQSPGGLAGGPGANVLTF	TGCGCCAGCAGTCAATCTCCAGGGGGTCTAGCGGGAGGGCCTGGGGCCAACGTCCTGACTTTC
TRBJ1-2	TRBV9	-	TRBD1	CASSVEGAGYGYTF	TGTGCCAGCAGCGTAGAGGGGGCAGGGTATGGCTACACCTTC
TRBJ1-3	TRBV30	-	-	CAWTSSGNTIYF	TGTGCCTGGACCAGCTCTGGAAACACCATATATTTT
TRBJ2-3	TRBV4-1	-	-	CASSQDLDTQYF	TGCGCCAGCAGCCAAGATCTGGATACGCAGTATTTT
TRBJ1-1	TRBV30	-	TRBD1	CAWRKWRQGETEAFF	TGTGCCTGGAGGAAGTGGAGACAGGGTGAGACTGAAGCTTTCTTT
TRBJ1-2	TRBV4-3	-	-	CASSQGLQRVYGYTF	TGCGCCAGCAGCCAAGGGTTACAGAGGGTTTATGGCTACACCTTC
TRBJ1-5	TRBV7-2	-	TRBD1	CASSSRTGPQPQHF	TGTGCCAGCAGCTCCCGGACAGGGCCGCAGCCCCAGCATTTT
TRBJ2-5	TRBV7-2	-	TRBD1	CASSLAGTEETQYF	TGTGCCAGCAGCTTAGCGGGGACAGAAGAGACCCAGTACTTC
TRBJ2-6	TRBV6-5	-	TRBD1	CASSYRGRGANVLTF	TGTGCCAGCAGTTACAGGGGGCGTGGGGCCAACGTCCTGACTTTC
TRBJ1-1	TRBV5-1	-	-	CASIAAENTEAFF	TGCGCCAGCATAGCTGCCGAGAACACTGAAGCTTTCTTT
TRBJ1-2	TRBV9	-	-	CASSHGNRINYGYTF	TGTGCCAGCAGCCACGGGAACCGCATTAACTATGGCTACACCTTC
TRBJ2-7	TRBV5-4	-	-	CASSLAQEPYEQYF	TGTGCCAGCAGCTTGGCGCAGGAACCATACGAGCAGTACTTC
TRBJ1-4	TRBV7-9	-	-	CASSPSGGGEKLFF	TGTGCCAGCAGCCCGAGCGGGGGTGGGGAAAAACTGTTTTTT
TRBJ2-3	TRBV7-2	-	-	CASSPGGPSTDTQYF	TGTGCCAGCAGCCCAGGCGGGCCCAGCACAGATACGCAGTATTTT
TRBJ1-1	TRBV4-3	-	-	CASSQDGGGGTEAFF	TGCGCCAGCAGCCAAGATGGCGGGGGTGGGACTGAAGCTTTCTTT
TRBJ1-1	TRBV6-5	-	-	CASRPGMDTEAFF	TGTGCCAGCAGGCCCGGGATGGACACTGAAGCTTTCTTT
TRBJ2-4	TRBV13	-	-	CASSPPGSMAKNIQYF	TGTGCCAGCAGCCCCCCGGGAAGTATGGCCAAAAACATTCAGTACTTC
TRBJ2-5	TRBV11-2	-	TRBD1	CASSSDRGFETQYF	TGTGCCAGCAGCTCGGACAGGGGTTTTGAGACCCAGTACTTC
TRBJ1-3	TRBV6-5	-	-	CASRPEPLSGNTIYF	TGTGCCAGCAGGCCAGAACCTCTTTCTGGAAACACCATATATTTT
TRBJ1-3	TRBV13	once	-	CASSAPPTTSGNTIYF	TGTGCCAGCAGCGCCCCCCCGACTACCTCTGGAAACACCATATATTTT
TRBJ2-1	TRBV30	-	TRBD2	CAWSLAGSYNEQFF	TGTGCCTGGAGTCTAGCGGGCTCCTACAATGAGCAGTTCTTC
TRBJ1-1	TRBV7-8	-	-	CASSRWGGTEAFF	TGTGCCAGCAGCCGTTGGGGGGGTACTGAAGCTTTCTTT
TRBJ1-2	TRBV5-1	-	-	CASSLGENYGYTF	TGCGCCAGCAGCTTGGGAGAAAACTATGGCTACACCTTC
TRBJ1-1	TRBV6-5	-	-	CASSYSVRGNTEAFF	TGTGCCAGCAGTTACTCCGTTAGAGGGAACACTGAAGCTTTCTTT
TRBJ1-1	TRBV29-1	-	TRBD1	CSGARQGRTEAFF	TGCAGCGGGGCCAGACAGGGGAGAACTGAAGCTTTCTTT
TRBJ1-2	TRBV30	-	-	CAWAVKGTSYGYTF	TGTGCCTGGGCAGTGAAGGGGACAAGCTATGGCTACACCTTC
TRBJ1-5	TRBV18	-	-	CASSTFTGTHSNQPQHF	TGTGCCAGCTCTACCTTTACAGGGACCCATAGCAATCAGCCCCAGCATTTT
TRBJ1-2	TRBV27	-	-	CASSPISELAGGYTF	TGTGCCAGCAGTCCCATTTCTGAGCTAGCGGGTGGCTACACCTTC
TRBJ2-5	TRBV2	-	-	CASSELTAQETQYF	TGTGCCAGCAGTGAATTGACAGCACAAGAGACCCAGTACTTC
TRBJ2-3	TRBV19	once	TRBD2	CASSSGYTDTQYF	TGTGCCTCCTCTAGCGGTTACACAGATACGCAGTATTTT
TRBJ2-7	TRBV6-5	-	-	CASSYGGADGYEQYF	TGTGCCAGCAGTTACGGGGGGGCAGATGGGTACGAGCAGTACTTC
TRBJ1-2	TRBV5-1	once	-	CASSLQGPEGDTF	TGCGCCAGCAGCCTACAGGGACCTGAGGGCGACACCTTC